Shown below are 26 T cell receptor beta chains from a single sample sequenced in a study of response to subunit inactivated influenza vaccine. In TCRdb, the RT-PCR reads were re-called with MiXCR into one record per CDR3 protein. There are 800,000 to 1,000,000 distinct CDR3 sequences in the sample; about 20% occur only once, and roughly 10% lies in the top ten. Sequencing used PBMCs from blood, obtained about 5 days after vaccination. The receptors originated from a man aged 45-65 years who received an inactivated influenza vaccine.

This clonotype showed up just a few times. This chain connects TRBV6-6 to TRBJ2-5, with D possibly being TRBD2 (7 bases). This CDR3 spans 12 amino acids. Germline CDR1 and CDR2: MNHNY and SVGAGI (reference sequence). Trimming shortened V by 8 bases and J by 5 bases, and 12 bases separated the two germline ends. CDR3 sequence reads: CASHREGETQYF. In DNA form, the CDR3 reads TGTGCCAGCCACAGGGAGGGGGAGACCCAGTACTTC.

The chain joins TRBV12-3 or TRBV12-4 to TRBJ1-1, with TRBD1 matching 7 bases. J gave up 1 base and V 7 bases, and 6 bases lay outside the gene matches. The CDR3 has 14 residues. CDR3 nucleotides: TGTGCCAGCAACCCGACAGGGCGGAACACTGAAGCTTTCTTT. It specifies CASNPTGRNTEAFF.

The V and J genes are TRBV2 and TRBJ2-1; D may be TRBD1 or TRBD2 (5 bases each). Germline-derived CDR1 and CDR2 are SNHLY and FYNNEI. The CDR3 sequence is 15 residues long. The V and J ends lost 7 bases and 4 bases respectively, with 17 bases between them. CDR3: CASKGVGAAYNEQFF. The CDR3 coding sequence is TGTGCCAGCAAAGGGGTGGGAGCGGCGTACAATGAGCAGTTCTTC.

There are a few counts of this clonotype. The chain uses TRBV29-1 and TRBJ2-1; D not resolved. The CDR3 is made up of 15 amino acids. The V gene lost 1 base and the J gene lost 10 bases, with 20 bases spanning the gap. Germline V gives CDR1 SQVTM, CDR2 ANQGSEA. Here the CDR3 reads CSVEAPGRRYWEQFF. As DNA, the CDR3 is TGCAGCGTTGAAGCTCCCGGACGCCGCTATTGGGAGCAGTTCTTC.

The CDR3 loop reads CACSRGGLRETQYF. CDR3 nucleotide sequence: TGTGCCTGCTCCCGCGGGGGGCTAAGAGAGACCCAGTACTTC. The V call is TRBV30, the J call TRBJ2-5; 8 bases are shared with TRBD2. Germline V gene data show CDR1 as GTSNPN and CDR2 as SVGIG (reference sequence). The length of the CDR3 is 14 residues. With V trimmed by 6 bases and J by 4 bases, 10 bases remained unmatched.

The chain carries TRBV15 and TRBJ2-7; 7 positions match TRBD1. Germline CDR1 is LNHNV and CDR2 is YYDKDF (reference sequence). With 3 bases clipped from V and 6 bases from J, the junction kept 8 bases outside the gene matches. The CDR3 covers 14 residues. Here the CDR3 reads CATSRDRLNAEQYF. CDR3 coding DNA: TGTGCCACCAGCAGGGACAGGTTAAATGCCGAGCAGTACTTC.

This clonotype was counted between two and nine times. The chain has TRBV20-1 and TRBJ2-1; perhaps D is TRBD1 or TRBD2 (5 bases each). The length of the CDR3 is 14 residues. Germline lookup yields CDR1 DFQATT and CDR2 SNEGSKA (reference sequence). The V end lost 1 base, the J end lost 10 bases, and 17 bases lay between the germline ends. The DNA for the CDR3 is TGCAGTGCTAGAGGGGGAGACGGGGCAGGAGAGCAGTTCTTC. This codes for CSARGGDGAGEQFF.

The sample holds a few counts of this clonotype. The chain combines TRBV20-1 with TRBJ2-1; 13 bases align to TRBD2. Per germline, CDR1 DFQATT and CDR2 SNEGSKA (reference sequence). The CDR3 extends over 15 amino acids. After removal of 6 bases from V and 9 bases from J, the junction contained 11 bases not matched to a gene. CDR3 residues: CSAALAGGPYAEQFF. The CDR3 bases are TGCAGTGCAGCACTAGCGGGGGGGCCTTACGCTGAGCAGTTCTTC.

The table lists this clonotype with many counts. As DNA, the CDR3 is TGCGCCAGCAGCTTGGAACCGATGATCTACGAGCAGTACTTC. Translated: CASSLEPMIYEQYF. The genes are TRBV5-1 and TRBJ2-7; no reliable D call. Trimming pared 0 bases from V and 3 bases from J, leaving 10 bases between. The CDR3 spans 14 residues. Germline assignment: CDR1 SGHRS and CDR2 YFSETQ. Full variable domain (rest looked up from reference TRBV5-1 and TRBJ2-7): KAGVTQTPRYLIKTRGQQVTLSCSPISGHRSVSWYQQTPGQGLQFLFEYFSETQRNKGNFPGRFSGRQFSNSRSEMNVSTLELGDSALYLCASSLEPMIYEQYFGPGTRLTVT.

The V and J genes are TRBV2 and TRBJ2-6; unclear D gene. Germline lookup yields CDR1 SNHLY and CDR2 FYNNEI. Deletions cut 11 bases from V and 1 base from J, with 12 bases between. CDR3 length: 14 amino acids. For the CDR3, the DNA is TGTGCCGTGACAACTGATTCTGGGGCCAACGTCCTGACTTTC. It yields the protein CAVTTDSGANVLTF. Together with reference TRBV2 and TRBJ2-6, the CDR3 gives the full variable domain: EPEVTQTPSHQVTQMGQEVILRCVPISNHLYFYWYRQILGQKVEFLVSFYNNEISEKSEIFDDQFSVERPDGSNFTLKIRSTKLEDSAMYFCAVTTDSGANVLTFGAGSRLTVL.

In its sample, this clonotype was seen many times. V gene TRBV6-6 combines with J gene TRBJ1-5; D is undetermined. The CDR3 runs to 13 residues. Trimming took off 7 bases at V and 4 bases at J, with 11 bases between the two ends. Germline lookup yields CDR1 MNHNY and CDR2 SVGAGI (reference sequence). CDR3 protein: CASTQGLNQPQHF. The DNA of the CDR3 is TGTGCCAGCACTCAAGGGCTAAATCAGCCCCAGCATTTT.

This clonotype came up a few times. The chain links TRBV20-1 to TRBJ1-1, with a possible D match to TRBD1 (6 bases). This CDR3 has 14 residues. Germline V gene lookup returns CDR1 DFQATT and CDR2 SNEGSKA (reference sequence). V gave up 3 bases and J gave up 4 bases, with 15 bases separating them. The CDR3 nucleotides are TGCAGTGCTAGGTCGGGGGGCGCGGCCACTGAAGCTTTCTTT. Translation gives CSARSGGAATEAFF.

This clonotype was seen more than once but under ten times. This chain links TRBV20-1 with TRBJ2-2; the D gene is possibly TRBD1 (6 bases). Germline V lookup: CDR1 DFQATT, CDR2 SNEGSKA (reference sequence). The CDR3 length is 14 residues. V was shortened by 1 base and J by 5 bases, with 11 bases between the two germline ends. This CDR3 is CSARAKRGTGELFF. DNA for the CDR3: TGCAGTGCTAGAGCTAAAAGGGGGACCGGGGAGCTGTTTTTT.

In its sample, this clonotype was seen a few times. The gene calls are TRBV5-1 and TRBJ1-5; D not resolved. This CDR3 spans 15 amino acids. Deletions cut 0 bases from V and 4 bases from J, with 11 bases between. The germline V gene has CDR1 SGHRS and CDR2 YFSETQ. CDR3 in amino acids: CASSLEPGLNQPQHF. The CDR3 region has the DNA TGCGCCAGCAGCTTGGAGCCAGGCCTTAATCAGCCCCAGCATTTT.

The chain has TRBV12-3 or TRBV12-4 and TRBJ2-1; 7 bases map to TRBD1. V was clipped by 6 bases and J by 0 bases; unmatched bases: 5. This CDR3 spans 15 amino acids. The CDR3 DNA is TGTGCCAGCAGGGGACAGCAGAGCTCCTACAATGAGCAGTTCTTC. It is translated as CASRGQQSSYNEQFF.

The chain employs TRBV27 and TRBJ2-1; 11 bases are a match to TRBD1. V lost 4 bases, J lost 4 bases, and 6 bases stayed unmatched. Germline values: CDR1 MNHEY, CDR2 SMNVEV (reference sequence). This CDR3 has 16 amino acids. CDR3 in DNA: TGTGCCAGCAGTTCAGTCGGGACAGGGGGATACAATGAGCAGTTCTTC. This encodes CASSSVGTGGYNEQFF.

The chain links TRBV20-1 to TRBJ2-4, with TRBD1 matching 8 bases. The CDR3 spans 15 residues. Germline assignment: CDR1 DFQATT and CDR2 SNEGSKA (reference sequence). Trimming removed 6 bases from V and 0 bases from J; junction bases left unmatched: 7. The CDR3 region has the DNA TGCAGTGCGGGAGAACAGGGGGTAGCCAAAAACATTCAGTACTTC. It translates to CSAGEQGVAKNIQYF.

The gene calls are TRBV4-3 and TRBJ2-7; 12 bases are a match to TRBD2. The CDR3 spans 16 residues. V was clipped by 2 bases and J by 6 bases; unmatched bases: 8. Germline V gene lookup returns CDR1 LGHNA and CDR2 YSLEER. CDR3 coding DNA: TGCGCCAGCAGCCAACGCCGGACTAGCGGGATGAGCGAGCAGTACTTC. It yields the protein CASSQRRTSGMSEQYF.

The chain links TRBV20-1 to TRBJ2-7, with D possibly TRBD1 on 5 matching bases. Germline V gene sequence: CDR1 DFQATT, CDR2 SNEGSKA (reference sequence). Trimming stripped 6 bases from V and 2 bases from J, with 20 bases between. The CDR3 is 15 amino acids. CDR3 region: CSAAEPGRETYEQYF. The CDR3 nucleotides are TGCAGTGCAGCCGAGCCGGGCAGGGAAACCTACGAGCAGTACTTC.

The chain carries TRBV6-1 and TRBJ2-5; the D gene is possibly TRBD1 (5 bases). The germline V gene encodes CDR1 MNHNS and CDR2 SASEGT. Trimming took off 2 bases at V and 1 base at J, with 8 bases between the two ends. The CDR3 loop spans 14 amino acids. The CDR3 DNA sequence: TGTGCCAGCAGTGAACGTGGGGCCCAAGAGACCCAGTACTTC. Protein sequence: CASSERGAQETQYF.

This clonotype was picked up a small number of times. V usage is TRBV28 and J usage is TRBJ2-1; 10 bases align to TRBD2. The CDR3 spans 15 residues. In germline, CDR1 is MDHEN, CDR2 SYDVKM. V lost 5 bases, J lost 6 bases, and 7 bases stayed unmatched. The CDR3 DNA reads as TGTGCCAGCAGTAATAGCGGGGGGAAGGTCAATGAGCAGTTCTTC. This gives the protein CASSNSGGKVNEQFF.

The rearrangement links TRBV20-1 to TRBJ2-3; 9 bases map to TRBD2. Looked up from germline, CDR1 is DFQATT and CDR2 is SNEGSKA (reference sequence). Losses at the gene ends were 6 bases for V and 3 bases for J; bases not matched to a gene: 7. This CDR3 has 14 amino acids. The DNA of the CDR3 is TGCAGTGCGATGACTAGCGGAGGAACAGATACGCAGTATTTT. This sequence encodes CSAMTSGGTDTQYF.

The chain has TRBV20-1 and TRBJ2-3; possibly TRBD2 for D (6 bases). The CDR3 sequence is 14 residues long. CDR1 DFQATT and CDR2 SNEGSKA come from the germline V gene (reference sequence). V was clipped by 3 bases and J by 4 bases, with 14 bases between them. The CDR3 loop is CSASASDFSDTQYF. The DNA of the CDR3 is TGCAGTGCTAGTGCTAGCGATTTCTCAGATACGCAGTATTTT.

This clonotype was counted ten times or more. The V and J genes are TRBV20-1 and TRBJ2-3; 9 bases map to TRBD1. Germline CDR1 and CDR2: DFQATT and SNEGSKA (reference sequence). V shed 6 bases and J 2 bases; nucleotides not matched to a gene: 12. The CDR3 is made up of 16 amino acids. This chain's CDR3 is CSAASTGTGTTDTQYF. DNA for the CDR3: TGCAGTGCCGCAAGTACCGGGACAGGGACCACAGATACGCAGTATTTT.

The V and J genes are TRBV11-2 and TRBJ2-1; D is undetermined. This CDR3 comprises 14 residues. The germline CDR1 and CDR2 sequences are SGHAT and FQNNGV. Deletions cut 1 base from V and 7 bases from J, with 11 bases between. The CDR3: CASSLGNGLNEQFF. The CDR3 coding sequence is TGTGCCAGCAGCTTAGGAAACGGGTTGAATGAGCAGTTCTTC. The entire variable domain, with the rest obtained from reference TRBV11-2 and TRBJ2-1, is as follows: EAGVAQSPRYKIIEKRQSVAFWCNPISGHATLYWYQQILGQGPKLLIQFQNNGVVDDSQLPKDRFSAERLKGVDSTLKIQPAKLEDSAVYLCASSLGNGLNEQFFGPGTRLTVL.

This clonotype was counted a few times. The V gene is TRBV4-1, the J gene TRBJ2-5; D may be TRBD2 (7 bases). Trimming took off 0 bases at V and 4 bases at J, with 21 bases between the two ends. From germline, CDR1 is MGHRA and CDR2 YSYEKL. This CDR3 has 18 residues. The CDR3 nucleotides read TGCGCCAGCAGCCAAGAAACAATAGGGGGGGCGCGTCGAGAGACCCAGTACTTC. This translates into CASSQETIGGARRETQYF.